The 26 T cell receptor beta chains reported below all come from one sample, sequenced in a study of control samples from healthy donors and cancer patients. Assay used: immunoSEQ multiplex PCR; TCRdb lists only in-frame clones, some missing. This sample has tens of thousands of clones, with around 86% found just once. The sequenced material came from PBMCs. All receptors come from a woman aged 45-65 years with colorectal cancer.

The J gene is TRBJ1-5, the V gene TRBV5-6; possible D gene TRBD1, 6 bases. The CDR3 consists of 16 residues. V lost 1 base to trimming and J lost 4 bases, with 15 bases between them. CDR1 and CDR2 from the germline V gene are SGHDT and YYEEEE. This CDR3 reads CASSLRGGRPNQPQHF. The CDR3 DNA reads as TGTGCCAGCAGCTTGCGGGGGGGCCGCCCAAATCAGCCCCAGCATTTT.

The chain recombines TRBV18 with TRBJ1-1, with unresolved D. CDR3 length: 14 amino acids. Trimming stripped 3 bases from V and 3 bases from J, with 11 bases between. Per germline, CDR1 KGHSH and CDR2 LQKENI. Here the CDR3 reads CASSPRRGDTEAFF. The CDR3 coding sequence is TGTGCCAGCTCACCTCGCCGTGGAGACACTGAAGCTTTCTTT.

The gene calls are TRBV2 and TRBJ2-5, with a weak D call TRBD1 (5 bases). V was clipped by 2 bases and J by 2 bases, with 9 bases between them. The germline V gene has CDR1 SNHLY and CDR2 FYNNEI. This CDR3 has 14 amino acids. CDR3 nucleotide sequence: TGTGCCAGCAGTGAAAGACAGTTACAAGAGACCCAGTACTTC. Residues: CASSERQLQETQYF.

As concerns this clone: The junction departs from germline at one end; a sequencing error may be responsible. This chain joins TRBV12-3 or TRBV12-4 and TRBJ1-2, with no clear D. The CDR3 extends over 12 amino acids. CDR3 nucleotide sequence: TGTGCCAGCAGTTTGCGTCCGTACGATTTCGCCTTC. Encoded protein: CASSLRPYDFAF.

The V gene is TRBV7-2, the J gene TRBJ1-2; tentatively, D is TRBD1 (6 bases). The germline CDR1 and CDR2 sequences are SGHTA and FQGNSA. CDR3 length equals 15 residues. The V end was cut by 6 bases, the J end by 1 base, with 15 bases between. The CDR3 bases are TGTGCCAGCAGACCGAGGGCAGGGGATAACTATGGCTACACCTTC. It codes for CASRPRAGDNYGYTF. Variable domain in full (rest from reference TRBV7-2 and TRBJ1-2): GAGVSQSPSNKVTEKGKDVELRCDPISGHTALYWYRQSLGQGLEFLIYFQGNSAPDKSGLPSDRFSAERTGGSVSTLTIQRTQQEDSAVYLCASRPRAGDNYGYTFGSGTRLTVV.

Remarks on this clone: Germline and junction disagree at one end, which may indicate a read error. This rearrangement joins TRBV7-2 to TRBJ1-6; 9 nucleotides align to TRBD1. CDR1 and CDR2 from the germline V gene are SGHTA and FQGNSA. This CDR3 has 15 residues. DNA of the CDR3: TGTGCCAGCAGCATAGCCGGGACAGGGAGCTCACCCCTCCACTTT. It translates to CASSIAGTGSSPLHF.

This chain connects TRBV30 to TRBJ1-6; perhaps TRBD1 as D (5 bases). CDR1 and CDR2 from the germline V gene are GTSNPN and SVGIG (reference sequence). The CDR3 has 13 residues. V was pared by 5 bases and J by 4 bases, with 9 bases between. The CDR3 DNA sequence: TGTGCCTGGGGGGGAGGTTATAATTCACCCCTCCACTTT. Translated, it gives CAWGGGYNSPLHF.

The chain carries TRBV6-1 and TRBJ2-7; 8 nucleotides align to TRBD2. V lost 2 bases to trimming and J lost 0 bases; unmatched junction nucleotides: 3. This CDR3 comprises 15 residues. Germline loops: CDR1 MNHNS, CDR2 SASEGT. The DNA of the CDR3 is TGTGCCAGCAGTGAACGGGGGGGCGGCTCCTACGAGCAGTACGTC. Translation: CASSERGGGSYEQYV.

This chain uses TRBV18 with TRBJ1-5, with D uncertain. CDR1 is KGHSH, CDR2 LQKENI, per germline. The ends were cut back, 2 bases at V and 3 bases at J, with 11 bases in the middle. The length of the CDR3 is 15 residues. As DNA, the CDR3 is TGTGCCAGCTCACCAACGGCCGATATCAATCAGCCCCAGCATTTT. Its translation is CASSPTADINQPQHF. Using reference TRBV18 and TRBJ1-5 for the parts outside the CDR3, the full variable domain is NAGVMQNPRHLVRRRGQEARLRCSPMKGHSHVYWYRQLPEEGLKFMVYLQKENIIDESGMPKERFSAEFPKEGPSILRIQQVVRGDSAAYFCASSPTADINQPQHFGDGTRLSIL.

The rearrangement joins TRBV4-1 to TRBJ1-4; unclear D gene. This CDR3 comprises 13 residues. Trimming pared 1 base from V and 7 bases from J, leaving 7 bases between. Per the germline V gene, CDR1 is MGHRA and CDR2 is YSYEKL. The CDR3 reads CASSQAAAEKLFF. CDR3 DNA sequence: TGCGCCAGCAGCCAAGCGGCAGCTGAAAAACTGTTTTTT.

The chain combines TRBV5-4 with TRBJ2-1, with D uncertain. Germline CDR1 SGHNT, CDR2 YYREEE (reference sequence). The CDR3 covers 12 residues. V was shortened by 4 bases and J by 6 bases, with 8 bases between the two germline ends. The DNA for the CDR3 is TGTGCCAGCAGCCGGAATACCAATGAGCAGTTCTTC. This codes for CASSRNTNEQFF.

This chain's CDR3 is CASSLAGAPYNYGYTF. The CDR3 DNA sequence: TGTGCCAGCAGTTTAGCAGGGGCCCCCTATAACTATGGCTACACCTTC. The chain joins TRBV28 to TRBJ1-2; the D gene is possibly TRBD1 (6 bases). The CDR3 runs 16 residues. The germline gives CDR1 MDHEN, CDR2 SYDVKM. Trimming stripped 2 bases from V and 1 base from J, with 14 bases between.

At least ten counts were recorded for this clone. The gene calls are TRBV27 and TRBJ2-1, with 16 bases lining up with TRBD2. The CDR3 consists of 15 residues. Germline V CDR1 and CDR2: MNHEY, SMNVEV (reference sequence). The J segment lost 10 bases and the V segment lost 4 bases, leaving 4 bases of the junction unmatched. The chain's CDR3 is CASSYGTSGGEEQFF. CDR3 sequence (DNA): TGTGCCAGCAGTTACGGGACTAGCGGGGGGGAGGAGCAGTTCTTC.

V and J are TRBV7-8 and TRBJ2-3; D may be TRBD2 (5 bases). The germline V gene has CDR1 SGHVS and CDR2 FQNEAQ. The CDR3 spans 13 residues. V lost 5 bases and J 7 bases, leaving 13 bases between the germline ends. This chain's CDR3 is CASSDSGLYTQYF. The DNA for the CDR3 is TGTGCCAGCAGCGACTCCGGACTGTATACGCAGTATTTT. The complete variable domain, with remaining parts taken from reference TRBV7-8 and TRBJ2-3, reads GAGVSQSPRYKVAKRGQDVALRCDPISGHVSLFWYQQALGQGPEFLTYFQNEAQLDKSGLPSDRFFAERPEGSVSTLKIQRTQQEDSAVYLCASSDSGLYTQYFGPGTRLTVL.

This rearrangement joins TRBV5-1 to TRBJ1-1, with D tentatively TRBD1 (6 bases). CDR3 length: 14 residues. CDR1 is SGHRS, CDR2 YFSETQ, per germline. The germline V and J ends were trimmed by 5 bases and 4 bases, with 15 bases remaining between them. The CDR3 region is CASRSGEGVTEAFF. CDR3 nucleotides: TGCGCCAGCAGGTCAGGGGAGGGGGTCACTGAAGCTTTCTTT.

The chain is built from TRBV7-9 and TRBJ1-3; D not certain. Deletions cut 1 base from V and 4 bases from J, with 14 bases between. The CDR3 covers 16 residues. CDR1 SEHNR and CDR2 FQNEAQ come from the germline V gene (reference sequence). This chain's CDR3 is CASSLEEVRQGNTIYF. CDR3 coding DNA: TGTGCCAGCAGCTTAGAAGAGGTACGCCAAGGAAACACCATATATTTT.

The chain is built from TRBV7-5 and TRBJ2-4; the table's D call TRBD2 went unverified against the DNA. TRBV7-5 is a recognized pseudogene. There are 19 residues in the CDR3. In nucleotides, the CDR3 is TGTGCCAGAAGCCGTGGGAGGGGCCAGCCCTCCCGGGCCAAAAACATTCAGTACTTC. It yields the protein CARSRGRGQPSRAKNIQYF.

The chain couples TRBV2 to TRBJ2-6, with TRBD1 as a possible D gene (5 bases). Germline V lookup: CDR1 SNHLY, CDR2 FYNNEI. The CDR3 covers 13 residues. Trimming took 8 bases from V and 0 from J, leaving 5 bases between them. The DNA of the CDR3 is TGTGCCAGCGGGGCCTCTGGGGCCAACGTCCTGACTTTC. The encoded protein is CASGASGANVLTF.

The V and J genes are TRBV19 and TRBJ2-4, with 8 bases lining up with TRBD1. This CDR3 region has 14 residues. Germline assignment: CDR1 LNHDA and CDR2 SQIVND (reference sequence). With 5 bases clipped from V and 6 bases from J, the junction kept 6 bases outside the gene matches. The chain's CDR3 is CASSPPGQANIQYF. The CDR3 nucleotides read TGTGCCAGTAGTCCCCCGGGACAGGCAAACATTCAGTACTTC.

This clone appeared a single time. The J gene is TRBJ2-3, the V gene TRBV6-1; 9 nucleotides agree with TRBD1. Losses at the gene ends were 4 bases for V and 2 bases for J; bases not matched to a gene: 19. Germline V gene sequence: CDR1 MNHNS, CDR2 SASEGT. The length of the CDR3 is 20 residues. CDR3 loop: CASSASLGQGFLLNTDTQYF. The CDR3 region has the DNA TGTGCCAGCAGTGCTTCCCTGGGACAGGGATTCCTTTTGAACACAGATACGCAGTATTTT.

This clone is a singleton in its sample. The V call is TRBV6-1, the J call TRBJ1-1; the match to TRBD1 covers 9 bases. Germline V lookup: CDR1 MNHNS, CDR2 SASEGT. V lost 6 bases, J lost 1 base, and 0 bases stayed unmatched. The CDR3 totals 13 residues. The CDR3 bases are TGTGCCAGCAGGGACAGGGGGAACACTGAAGCTTTCTTT. It codes for CASRDRGNTEAFF.

This clone is a singleton in its sample. The chain has TRBV6-2 or TRBV6-3 and TRBJ1-5; the match to TRBD1 covers 7 bases. The J segment lost 8 bases and the V segment lost 5 bases, leaving 15 bases of the junction unmatched. CDR1 MNHEY and CDR2 SVGEGT come from the germline V gene. This CDR3 comprises 16 residues. This CDR3 is CASSPAQGQSREPQHF. The CDR3 nucleotides read TGTGCCAGCAGTCCCGCCCAGGGACAGTCACGGGAGCCCCAGCATTTT.

The CDR3 DNA follows: TGTGCCAGCAGCACCCCCGGGACAGGGGAGGTCAATGAGCAGTTCTTC. This sequence encodes CASSTPGTGEVNEQFF. The gene calls are TRBV9 and TRBJ2-1; 10 bases are a match to TRBD1. Per germline, CDR1 SGDLS and CDR2 YYNGEE. This CDR3 contains 16 residues. V lost 4 bases, J lost 6 bases, and 10 bases stayed unmatched.

This clone appeared a single time. The V call is TRBV7-2, the J call TRBJ2-2; no firm D call. Trimming stripped 1 base from V and 5 bases from J, with 8 bases between. The CDR3 length is 14 residues. In germline, CDR1 is SGHTA, CDR2 FQGNSA. CDR3 nucleotide sequence: TGTGCCAGCAGCTTAGGGCAGGTGACCGGGGAGCTGTTTTTT. Translation gives CASSLGQVTGELFF.

Only a few counts were recorded for this clone. The chain carries TRBV4-3 and TRBJ1-2; TRBD1 aligns across 7 bases. V was pared by 3 bases and J by 1 base, with 8 bases of the junction left unmatched. The CDR3 extends over 16 amino acids. Germline CDR1 and CDR2: LGHNA and YSLEER. CDR3 region: CASSQATGQNNYGYTF. CDR3 nucleotide sequence: TGCGCCAGCAGCCAGGCCACGGGACAGAATAACTATGGCTACACCTTC.

The rearrangement uses TRBV10-2 and TRBJ2-7; TRBD1 aligns across 7 bases. The CDR3 contains 14 residues. J was trimmed by 3 bases and V by 1 base; bases with no gene match: 3. Germline V CDR1 and CDR2: WSHSY, SAAADI. CDR3 bases: TGCGCCAGCAGTGAGTGGGACAGATACTACGAGCAGTACGTC. Its translation: CASSEWDRYYEQYV.